This T cell receptor (beta chain) is from a study of CD8+ T cells in alopecia areata. RNA extraction was followed by reverse transcription into cDNA, which acted as the sequencing template. Sequencing was performed with immunoSEQ multiplex PCR; in TCRdb, only in-frame clones are kept and a portion is missing. In the table there are more than 140,000 clones, 70% to 90% of which are singletons. The V gene's germline CDR1 is SGHRS and CDR2 YFSETQ. The CDR3 totals 14 residues. V was cut by 3 bases and J by 0 bases, with 8 bases left in between. As to treatment: oral pan-JAK inhibitor, 5-10 mg twice daily.

The sequenced sample was CD8+ T cells sorted from blood, obtained at week 4, from a patient treated with tofacitinib. This sequence originates from a human donor with alopecia areata. The chain has TRBV5-1 and TRBJ2-3; possibly TRBD2 for D (6 bases). The CDR3: CASSSGTSTDTQYF. CDR3 DNA sequence: TGCGCCAGCAGCTCGGGGACTAGCACAGATACGCAGTATTTT. Looking up the rest from reference TRBV5-1 and TRBJ2-3 gives the full variable domain: KAGVTQTPRYLIKTRGQQVTLSCSPISGHRSVSWYQQTPGQGLQFLFEYFSETQRNKGNFPGRFSGRQFSNSRSEMNVSTLELGDSALYLCASSSGTSTDTQYFGPGTRLTVL.